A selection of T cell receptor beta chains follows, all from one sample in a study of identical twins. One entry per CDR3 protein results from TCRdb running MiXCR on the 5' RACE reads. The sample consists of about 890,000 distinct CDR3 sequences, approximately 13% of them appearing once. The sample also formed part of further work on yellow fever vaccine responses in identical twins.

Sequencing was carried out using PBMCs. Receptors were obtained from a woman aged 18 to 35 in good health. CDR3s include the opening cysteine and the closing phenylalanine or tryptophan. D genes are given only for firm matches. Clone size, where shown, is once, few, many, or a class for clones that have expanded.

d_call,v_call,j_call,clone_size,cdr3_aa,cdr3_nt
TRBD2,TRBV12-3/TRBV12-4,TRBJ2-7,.,CASSLGTSGISYEQYF,TGTGCCAGCAGTTTAGGGACTAGCGGGATATCCTACGAGCAGTACTTC
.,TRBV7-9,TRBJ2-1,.,CASSQGVVLGFF,TGTGCCAGCAGTCAAGGCGTAGTTCTTGGTTTCTTC
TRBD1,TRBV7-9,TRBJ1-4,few,CASAPGQVGEKLFF,TGTGCCAGTGCTCCGGGACAGGTTGGCGAAAAACTGTTTTTT
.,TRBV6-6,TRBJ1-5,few,CASSTQGALGNQPQHF,TGTGCCAGCAGTACCCAAGGCGCCTTGGGCAATCAGCCCCAGCATTTT
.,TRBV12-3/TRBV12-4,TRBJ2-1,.,CASSRAGGYYNEQFF,TGTGCCAGCAGCCGGGCTGGGGGATACTACAATGAGCAGTTCTTC
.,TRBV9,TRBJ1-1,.,CASSVLTGNTEAFF,TGTGCCAGCAGCGTCCTGACAGGGAACACTGAAGCTTTCTTT
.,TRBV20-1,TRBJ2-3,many,CSAPGLDTQYF,TGCAGTGCCCCTGGATTAGATACGCAGTATTTT
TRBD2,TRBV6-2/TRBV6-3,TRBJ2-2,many,CASSSGGRDTGELFF,TGTGCCAGCAGTTCGGGCGGGAGGGACACCGGGGAGCTGTTTTTT
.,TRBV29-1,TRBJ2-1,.,CSVPGGSGLPNNEQFF,TGCAGCGTCCCTGGGGGGTCGGGGCTACCCAACAATGAGCAGTTCTTC
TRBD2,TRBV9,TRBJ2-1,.,CASSVAGSLGGGEQFF,TGTGCCAGCAGCGTAGCTGGGTCATTGGGCGGGGGTGAGCAGTTCTTC
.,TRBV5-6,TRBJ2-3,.,CASSGGPNTDTQYF,TGTGCCAGCAGCGGAGGGCCGAACACAGATACGCAGTATTTT
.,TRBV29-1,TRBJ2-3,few,CSVDRDREDTQYF,TGCAGCGTTGATAGGGACCGCGAGGATACGCAGTATTTT
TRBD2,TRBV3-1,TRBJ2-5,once,CASSPSGAAETQYF,TGTGCCAGCAGCCCTAGCGGGGCCGCCGAGACCCAGTACTTC
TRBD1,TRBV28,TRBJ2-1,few,CASSPTQGQKNNEQFF,TGTGCCAGCAGCCCGACGCAGGGACAGAAAAACAATGAGCAGTTCTTC
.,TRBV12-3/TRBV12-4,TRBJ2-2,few,CASSFTGWTGELFF,TGTGCCAGCAGTTTTACAGGGTGGACCGGGGAGCTGTTTTTT
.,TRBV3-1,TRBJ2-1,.,CASSQGQGGFNEQFF,TGTGCCAGCAGCCAAGGCCAGGGTGGGTTCAATGAGCAGTTCTTC
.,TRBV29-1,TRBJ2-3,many,CSVEGGASTDTQYF,TGCAGCGTTGAAGGAGGGGCTAGCACAGATACGCAGTATTTT
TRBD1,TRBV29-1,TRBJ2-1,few,CSVDPGTGSNEQFF,TGCAGCGTTGATCCCGGGACAGGGTCCAATGAGCAGTTCTTC
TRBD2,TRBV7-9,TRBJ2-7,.,CASSPGLAGDSYEQYF,TGTGCCAGCAGCCCCGGACTAGCGGGAGACTCCTACGAGCAGTACTTC
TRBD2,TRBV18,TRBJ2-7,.,CASSPGVAGDSFLGPRIRVEQYF,TGTGCCAGCTCACCTGGCGTAGCGGGAGATTCCTTCCTAGGCCCACGCATTAGGGTCGAGCAGTACTTC
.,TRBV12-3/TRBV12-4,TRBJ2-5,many,CASSLYHRQETQYF,TGTGCCAGCAGTTTATATCACAGGCAAGAGACCCAGTACTTC
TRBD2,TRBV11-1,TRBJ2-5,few,CASSLGGSSGGPTQETQYF,TGTGCCAGCAGCTTAGGAGGGTCTAGCGGGGGACCCACTCAAGAGACCCAGTACTTC
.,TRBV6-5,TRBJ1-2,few,CASSSPRAGYGYTF,TGTGCCAGCAGTTCACCCAGGGCAGGGTATGGCTACACCTTC
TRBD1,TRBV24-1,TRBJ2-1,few,CATSDRYRGVYEQFF,TGTGCCACCAGTGATCGATACAGGGGAGTCTATGAGCAGTTCTTC
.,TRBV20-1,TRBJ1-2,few,CSARELGFGTF,TGCAGTGCTAGAGAACTAGGTTTCGGCACCTTC
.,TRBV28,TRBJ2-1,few,CASSILDSFSYNEQFF,TGTGCCAGCAGTATATTAGACAGCTTCTCTTACAATGAGCAGTTCTTC
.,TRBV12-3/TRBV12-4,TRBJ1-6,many,CASSKSFGGSYNSPLHF,TGTGCCAGCAGCAAGTCCTTCGGGGGCTCCTATAATTCACCCCTCCACTTT
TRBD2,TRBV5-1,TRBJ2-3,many,CASSLPGLADSTDTQYF,TGCGCCAGCAGCTTACCGGGACTAGCGGATAGCACAGATACGCAGTATTTT
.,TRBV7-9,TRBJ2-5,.,CASSLGDARWETQYF,TGTGCCAGCAGCTTAGGAGACGCACGGTGGGAGACCCAGTACTTC
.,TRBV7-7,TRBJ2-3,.,CASSSFGADTQYF,TGTGCCAGCAGCTCCTTCGGGGCAGATACGCAGTATTTT
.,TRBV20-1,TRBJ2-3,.,CSASEYTDTQYF,TGCAGTGCTTCGGAGTACACAGATACGCAGTATTTT
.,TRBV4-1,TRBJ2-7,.,CASSLGLHSEQYF,TGCGCCAGCAGCCTGGGACTGCACAGCGAGCAGTACTTC
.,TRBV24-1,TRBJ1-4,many,CATSDLNEKLFF,TGTGCCACCAGTGATTTGAATGAAAAACTGTTTTTT
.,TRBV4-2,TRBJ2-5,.,CASSQDWGPNGETQYF,TGTGCCAGCAGCCAAGATTGGGGCCCAAACGGGGAGACCCAGTACTTC
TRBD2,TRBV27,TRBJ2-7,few,CASSLSTSAHEQYF,TGTGCCAGCAGTTTATCGACTAGCGCCCACGAGCAGTACTTC
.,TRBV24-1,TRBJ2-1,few,CATSDFPRRSYNEQFF,TGTGCCACCAGTGATTTCCCAAGGCGTTCCTACAATGAGCAGTTCTTC
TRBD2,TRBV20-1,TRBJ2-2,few,CSARLGTSGATGELFF,TGCAGTGCTAGATTAGGGACTAGCGGGGCCACCGGGGAGCTGTTTTTT
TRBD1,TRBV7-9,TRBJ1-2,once,CASSSQIPGGSGYTF,TGTGCCAGCAGCTCTCAAATTCCAGGGGGCTCTGGCTACACCTTC
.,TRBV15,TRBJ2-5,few,CATSRGASYQETQYF,TGTGCCACCAGCCGGGGGGCATCGTACCAAGAGACCCAGTACTTC
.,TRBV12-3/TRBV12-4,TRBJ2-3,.,CASSTDPSTDTQYF,TGTGCCAGCAGCACTGACCCTAGCACAGATACGCAGTATTTT
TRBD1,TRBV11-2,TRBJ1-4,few,CASSLEWTGDNEKLFF,TGTGCCAGCAGCTTAGAATGGACAGGGGATAATGAAAAACTGTTTTTT
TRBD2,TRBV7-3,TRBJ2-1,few,CASSRVAGGPYNEQFF,TGTGCCAGCAGCCGAGTAGCGGGAGGGCCCTACAATGAGCAGTTCTTC
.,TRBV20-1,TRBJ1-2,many,CSAPGSGNYGYTF,TGCAGTGCTCCAGGGTCGGGGAACTATGGCTACACCTTC
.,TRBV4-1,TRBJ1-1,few,CASSHYDRTNTEAFF,TGCGCCAGCAGCCATTACGACAGGACGAACACTGAAGCTTTCTTT
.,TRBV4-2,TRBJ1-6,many,CASSRAGSPLHF,TGTGCCAGCAGCCGAGCGGGTTCACCCCTCCACTTT
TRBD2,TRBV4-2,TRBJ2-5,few,CASSHSGTSGRDQETQYF,TGTGCCAGCAGCCACTCGGGGACTAGCGGGAGGGACCAAGAGACCCAGTACTTC